Described below is a single T cell receptor (beta chain) sequence and its context. This receptor's antigen is unknown. Base qualities are missing; no much larger clone stands one base away. This sample is drawn from a study of cytomegalovirus exposure and HLA in healthy donors (dated by TCRdb to about 2017). Turning to the overall study: According to a later analysis, one platform produced both the approximately 110 validation repertoires and the 666 repertoires of the first cohort. The study aimed to test whether signatures of past pathogen exposure could be identified by cataloging public T cell receptors. Along with the roughly 670-subject first cohort, a separate validation cohort of around 120 different subjects was used. The study combined high-throughput TCR immunosequencing, statistical association of individual TCRs with disease status, and machine learning to predict cytomegalovirus infection status. Paper-wide results and their limitations: According to the authors, the approach could potentially be generalized to other disease states and immunological phenotypes. Of the cluster scores, 94% were above 0 in a later analysis, which found that TCRs clustered in the first cohort also tended to co-occur in the approximately 130 validation repertoires. The validation cohort had no HLA typing available for a later analysis, so co-occurrence within that cohort was assessed over all 110 or so repertoires. Across donors, most TCR sequences were observed very rarely, whereas some public TCRs were present in many individuals. The classifier was reported to diagnose cytomegalovirus status with high specificity and sensitivity in both the original cohort and the validation cohort. A total of about 180 TCR beta chains were listed by the study as associated with cytomegalovirus. A few of the identified cytomegalovirus-associated TCR beta chains were confirmed in vitro to be specific for cytomegalovirus antigens.

Trimming costs V 0 bases and J 4 bases, and their ends lie 10 bases apart. CDR1 SGDLS and CDR2 YYNGEE are derived from the germline V gene. Reading from cysteine to phenylalanine, the CDR3 counts 14 amino acids. The entry retains the CDR3 DNA only, 42 bases that are in frame from base 1. The library was prepared using the immunoSEQ multiplex PCR assay. The authors' analysis ran thus. To diagnose cytomegalovirus status from the catalog of TCR beta chain sequences, a statistical classification framework was built. What TCRdb holds here is the immuneACCESS table cut down to in-frame rearrangements. Part of the clones is not present; checked against another copy, under half of the missing clones reflect an unresolved V gene, and the others are unexplained. The D gene and trimming were derived from the DNA, and the V and J assignments and clone size from that table. The table for this sample lists some 180,000 clones; approximately 86% of them were counted only once. 7.2% of the sample belongs to the ten largest clones.

The donors were included in the validation cohort of approximately 130 subjects, a group kept apart from the roughly 670-subject first cohort. Sequencing input: PBMCs. This TCR was recovered from a man aged 25 to 40 in good health and CMV-seropositive. The chain couples TRBV9 to TRBJ2-5; confidence is insufficient to name the D gene. The CDR3 reads as follows: CASSVEPSAETQYF. The bases are TGTGCCAGCAGCGTAGAACCGTCGGCAGAGACCCAGTACTTC.